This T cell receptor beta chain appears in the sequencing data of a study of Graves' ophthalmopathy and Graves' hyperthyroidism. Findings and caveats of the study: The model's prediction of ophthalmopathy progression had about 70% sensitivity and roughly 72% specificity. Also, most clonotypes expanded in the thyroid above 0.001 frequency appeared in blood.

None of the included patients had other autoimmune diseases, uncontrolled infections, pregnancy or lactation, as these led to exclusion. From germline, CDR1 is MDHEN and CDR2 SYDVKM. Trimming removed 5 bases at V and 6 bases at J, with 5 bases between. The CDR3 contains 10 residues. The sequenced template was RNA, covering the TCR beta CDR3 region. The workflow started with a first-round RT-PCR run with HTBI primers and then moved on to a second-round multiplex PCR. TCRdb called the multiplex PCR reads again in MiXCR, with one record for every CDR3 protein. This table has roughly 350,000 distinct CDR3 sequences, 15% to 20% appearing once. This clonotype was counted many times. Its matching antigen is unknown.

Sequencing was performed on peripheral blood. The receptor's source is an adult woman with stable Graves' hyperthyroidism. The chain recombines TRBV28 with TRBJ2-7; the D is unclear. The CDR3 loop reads CASSDREQYF. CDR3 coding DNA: TGTGCCAGCAGTGACCGCGAGCAGTACTTC.